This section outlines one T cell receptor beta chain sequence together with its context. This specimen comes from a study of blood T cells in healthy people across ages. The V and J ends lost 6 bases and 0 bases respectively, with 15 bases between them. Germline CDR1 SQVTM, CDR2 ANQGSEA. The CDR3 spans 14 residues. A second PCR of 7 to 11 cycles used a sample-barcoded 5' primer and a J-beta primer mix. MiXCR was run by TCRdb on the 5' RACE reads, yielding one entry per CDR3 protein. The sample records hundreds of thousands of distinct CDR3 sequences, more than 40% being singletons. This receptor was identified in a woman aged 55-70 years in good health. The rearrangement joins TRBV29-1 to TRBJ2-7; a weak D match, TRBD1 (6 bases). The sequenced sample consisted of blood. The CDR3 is CSVGGTGSSYEQYF. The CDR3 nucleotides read TGCAGCGTGGGCGGCACAGGGAGCTCCTACGAGCAGTACTTC.